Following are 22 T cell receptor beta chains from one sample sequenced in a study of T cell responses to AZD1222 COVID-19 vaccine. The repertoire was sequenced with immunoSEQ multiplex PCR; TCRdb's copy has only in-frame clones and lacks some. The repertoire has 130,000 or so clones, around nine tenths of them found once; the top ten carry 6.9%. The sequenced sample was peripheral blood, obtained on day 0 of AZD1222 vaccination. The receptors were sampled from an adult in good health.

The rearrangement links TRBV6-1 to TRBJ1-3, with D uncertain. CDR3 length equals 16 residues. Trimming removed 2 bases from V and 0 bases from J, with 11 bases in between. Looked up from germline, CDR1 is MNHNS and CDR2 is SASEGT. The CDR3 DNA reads TGTGCCAGCAGTGAACAAACCGCGGTCTCTGGAAACACCATATATTTT. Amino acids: CASSEQTAVSGNTIYF.

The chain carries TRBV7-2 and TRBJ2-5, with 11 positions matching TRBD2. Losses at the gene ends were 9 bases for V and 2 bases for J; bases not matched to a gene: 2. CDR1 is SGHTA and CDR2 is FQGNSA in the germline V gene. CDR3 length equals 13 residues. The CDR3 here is CASRLAGQETQYF. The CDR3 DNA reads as TGTGCCAGTCGACTAGCGGGGCAAGAGACCCAGTACTTC.

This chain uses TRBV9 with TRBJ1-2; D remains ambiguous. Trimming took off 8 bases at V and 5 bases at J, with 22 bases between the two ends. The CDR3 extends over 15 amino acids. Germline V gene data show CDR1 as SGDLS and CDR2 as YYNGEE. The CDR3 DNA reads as TGTGCCAGTTCCCCGTCAGGACCCCGCCGTTATGGCTACACCTTC. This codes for CASSPSGPRRYGYTF.

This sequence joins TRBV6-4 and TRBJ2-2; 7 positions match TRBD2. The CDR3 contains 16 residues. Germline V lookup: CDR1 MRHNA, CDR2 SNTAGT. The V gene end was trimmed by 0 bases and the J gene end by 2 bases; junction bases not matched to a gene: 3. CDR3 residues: CASSDSGGGNTGELFF. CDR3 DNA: TGTGCCAGCAGTGACTCTGGCGGGGGAAACACCGGGGAGCTGTTTTTT.

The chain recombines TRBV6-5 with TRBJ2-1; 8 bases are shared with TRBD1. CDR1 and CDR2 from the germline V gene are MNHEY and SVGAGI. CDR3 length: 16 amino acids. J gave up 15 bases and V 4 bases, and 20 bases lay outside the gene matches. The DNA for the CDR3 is TGTGCCAGCAGTTCTCCAAGGTTAGGACAGGGCTCTTCTCCGTTCTTC. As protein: CASSSPRLGQGSSPFF.

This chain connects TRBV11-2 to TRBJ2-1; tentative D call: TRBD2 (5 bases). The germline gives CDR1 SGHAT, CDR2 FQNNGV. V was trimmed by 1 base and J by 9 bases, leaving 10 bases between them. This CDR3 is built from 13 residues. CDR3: CASSLVRGGEQFF. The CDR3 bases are TGTGCCAGCAGCTTAGTTCGAGGAGGTGAGCAGTTCTTC.

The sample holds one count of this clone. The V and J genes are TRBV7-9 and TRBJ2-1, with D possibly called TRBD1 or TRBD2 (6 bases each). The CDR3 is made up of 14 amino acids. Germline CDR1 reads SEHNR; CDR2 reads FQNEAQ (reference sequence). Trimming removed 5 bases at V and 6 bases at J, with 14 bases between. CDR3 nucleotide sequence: TGTGCCAGCAGCCTAGGGGGGCCCCCCAATGAGCAGTTCTTC. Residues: CASSLGGPPNEQFF.

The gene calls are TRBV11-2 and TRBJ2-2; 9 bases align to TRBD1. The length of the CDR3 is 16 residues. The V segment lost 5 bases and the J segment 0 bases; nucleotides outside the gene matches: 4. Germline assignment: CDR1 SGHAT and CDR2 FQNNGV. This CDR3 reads CASSGRTGANTGELFF. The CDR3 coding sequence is TGTGCCAGCAGCGGCCGGACAGGGGCGAACACCGGGGAGCTGTTTTTT. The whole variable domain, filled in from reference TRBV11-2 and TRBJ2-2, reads EAGVAQSPRYKIIEKRQSVAFWCNPISGHATLYWYQQILGQGPKLLIQFQNNGVVDDSQLPKDRFSAERLKGVDSTLKIQPAKLEDSAVYLCASSGRTGANTGELFFGEGSRLTVL.

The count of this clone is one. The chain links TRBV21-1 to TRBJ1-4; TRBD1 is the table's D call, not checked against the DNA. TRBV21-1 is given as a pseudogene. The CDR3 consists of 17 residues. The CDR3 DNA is TGTGCCAGCAGCGACCGGGACAGATGGTTTCACAATGAAAAACTGTTTTTT. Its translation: CASSDRDRWFHNEKLFF.

The CDR3 loop reads CASSLQHSNQPQHF. CDR3 DNA: TGTGCCAGTAGTCTACAGCATAGCAATCAGCCCCAGCATTTT. The chain couples TRBV19 to TRBJ1-5, with unresolved D. There are 14 residues in the CDR3. CDR1 LNHDA and CDR2 SQIVND come from the germline V gene (reference sequence). With 5 bases removed from V and 0 bases from J, the gap between germline ends came to 8 bases.

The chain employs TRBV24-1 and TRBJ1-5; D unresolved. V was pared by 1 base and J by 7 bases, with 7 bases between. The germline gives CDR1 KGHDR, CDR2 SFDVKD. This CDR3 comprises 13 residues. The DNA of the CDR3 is TGTGCCACCAGTGATTTCGGCTCCCAGCCCCAGCATTTT. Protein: CATSDFGSQPQHF.

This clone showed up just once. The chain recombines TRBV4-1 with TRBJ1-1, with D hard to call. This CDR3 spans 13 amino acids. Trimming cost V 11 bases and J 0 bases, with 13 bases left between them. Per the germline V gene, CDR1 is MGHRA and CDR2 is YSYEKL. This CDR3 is CASATLMNTEAFF. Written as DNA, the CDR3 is TGCGCCTCTGCGACTTTAATGAACACTGAAGCTTTCTTT.

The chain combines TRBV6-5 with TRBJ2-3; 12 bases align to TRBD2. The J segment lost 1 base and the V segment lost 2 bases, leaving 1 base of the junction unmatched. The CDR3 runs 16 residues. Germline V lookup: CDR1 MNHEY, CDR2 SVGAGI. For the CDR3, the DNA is TGTGCCAGCAGTTACCGGACTAGCGGGGGCACAGATACGCAGTATTTT. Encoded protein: CASSYRTSGGTDTQYF.

The CDR3 loop is CASSPGGTFYGYTF. The DNA for the CDR3 is TGTGCCAGCAGCCCGGGGGGGACATTCTATGGCTACACCTTC. V and J are TRBV9 and TRBJ1-2; tentative D call: TRBD1 (6 bases). With 4 bases removed from V and 4 bases from J, the gap between germline ends came to 14 bases. The CDR3 runs 14 residues. CDR1 is SGDLS, CDR2 YYNGEE, per germline.

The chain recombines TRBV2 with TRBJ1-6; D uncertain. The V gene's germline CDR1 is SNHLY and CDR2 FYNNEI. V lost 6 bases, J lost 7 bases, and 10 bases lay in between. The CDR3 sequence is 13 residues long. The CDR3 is CASSPGPNSPLHF. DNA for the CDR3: TGTGCCAGCAGCCCCGGCCCAAATTCACCCCTCCACTTT.

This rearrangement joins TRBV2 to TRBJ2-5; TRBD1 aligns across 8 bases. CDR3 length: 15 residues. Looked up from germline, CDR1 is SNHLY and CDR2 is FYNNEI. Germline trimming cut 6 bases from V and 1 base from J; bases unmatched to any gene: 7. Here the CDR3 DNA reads TGTGCCAGCAGCCGGGACAGGCGCGGCCAAGAGACCCAGTACTTC. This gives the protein CASSRDRRGQETQYF.

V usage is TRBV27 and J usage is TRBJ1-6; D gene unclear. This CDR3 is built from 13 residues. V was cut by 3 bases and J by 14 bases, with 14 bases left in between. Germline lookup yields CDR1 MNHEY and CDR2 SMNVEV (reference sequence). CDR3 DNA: TGTGCCAGCAGTTTTAACCACGGGAGGGCCCTCCACTTT. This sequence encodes CASSFNHGRALHF.

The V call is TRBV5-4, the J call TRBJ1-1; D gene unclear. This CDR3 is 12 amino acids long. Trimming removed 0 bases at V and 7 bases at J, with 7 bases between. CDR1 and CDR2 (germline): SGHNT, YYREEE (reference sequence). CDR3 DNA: TGTGCCAGCAGCTTGGATGGGGTTGAAGCTTTCTTT. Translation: CASSLDGVEAFF.

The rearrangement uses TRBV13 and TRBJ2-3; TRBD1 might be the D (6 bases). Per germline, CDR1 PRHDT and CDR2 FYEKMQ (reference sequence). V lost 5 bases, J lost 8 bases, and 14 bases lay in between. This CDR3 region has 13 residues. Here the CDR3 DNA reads TGTGCCAGCAGCGTTCAGGGGTCTGGTACGCAGTATTTT. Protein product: CASSVQGSGTQYF. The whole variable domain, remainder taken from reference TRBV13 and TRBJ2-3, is AAGVIQSPRHLIKEKRETATLKCYPIPRHDTVYWYQQGPGQDPQFLISFYEKMQSDKGSIPDRFSAQQFSDYHSELNMSSLELGDSALYFCASSVQGSGTQYFGPGTRLTVL.

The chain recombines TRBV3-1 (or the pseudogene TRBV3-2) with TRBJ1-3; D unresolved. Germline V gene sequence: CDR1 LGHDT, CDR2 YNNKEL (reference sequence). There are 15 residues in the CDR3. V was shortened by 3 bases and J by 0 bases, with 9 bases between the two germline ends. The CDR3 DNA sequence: TGTGCCAGCAGCCACCCTATTAGCTCTGGAAACACCATATATTTT. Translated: CASSHPISSGNTIYF.

In DNA, the CDR3 is TGTGCCAGTAGTGACGATCGGGTTTGGCACAATGAGCAGTTCTTC. Translated: CASSDDRVWHNEQFF. The V and J genes are TRBV19 and TRBJ2-1; D unresolved. Germline CDR1 and CDR2: LNHDA and SQIVND (reference sequence). CDR3 length: 15 amino acids. The germline V and J ends were trimmed by 5 bases and 5 bases, with 16 bases remaining between them.

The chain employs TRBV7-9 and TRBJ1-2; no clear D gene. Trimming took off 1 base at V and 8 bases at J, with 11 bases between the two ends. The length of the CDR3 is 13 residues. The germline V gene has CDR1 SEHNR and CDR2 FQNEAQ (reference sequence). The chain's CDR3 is CASSLGLTLGYTF. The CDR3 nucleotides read TGTGCCAGCAGCTTAGGATTGACGTTAGGCTACACCTTC.